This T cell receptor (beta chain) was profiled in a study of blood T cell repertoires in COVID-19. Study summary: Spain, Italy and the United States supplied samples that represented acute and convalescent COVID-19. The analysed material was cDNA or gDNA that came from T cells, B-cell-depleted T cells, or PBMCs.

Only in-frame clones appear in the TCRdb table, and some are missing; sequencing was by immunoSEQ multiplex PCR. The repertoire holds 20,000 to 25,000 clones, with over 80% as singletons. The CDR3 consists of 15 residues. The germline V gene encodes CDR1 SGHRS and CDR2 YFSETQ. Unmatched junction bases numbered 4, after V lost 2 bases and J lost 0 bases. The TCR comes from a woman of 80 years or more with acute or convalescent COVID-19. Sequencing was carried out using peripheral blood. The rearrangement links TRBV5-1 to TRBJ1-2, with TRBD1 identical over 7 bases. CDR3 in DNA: TGCGCCAGCAGCTTATCAGGGGGTACTAACTATGGCTACACCTTC. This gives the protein CASSLSGGTNYGYTF.